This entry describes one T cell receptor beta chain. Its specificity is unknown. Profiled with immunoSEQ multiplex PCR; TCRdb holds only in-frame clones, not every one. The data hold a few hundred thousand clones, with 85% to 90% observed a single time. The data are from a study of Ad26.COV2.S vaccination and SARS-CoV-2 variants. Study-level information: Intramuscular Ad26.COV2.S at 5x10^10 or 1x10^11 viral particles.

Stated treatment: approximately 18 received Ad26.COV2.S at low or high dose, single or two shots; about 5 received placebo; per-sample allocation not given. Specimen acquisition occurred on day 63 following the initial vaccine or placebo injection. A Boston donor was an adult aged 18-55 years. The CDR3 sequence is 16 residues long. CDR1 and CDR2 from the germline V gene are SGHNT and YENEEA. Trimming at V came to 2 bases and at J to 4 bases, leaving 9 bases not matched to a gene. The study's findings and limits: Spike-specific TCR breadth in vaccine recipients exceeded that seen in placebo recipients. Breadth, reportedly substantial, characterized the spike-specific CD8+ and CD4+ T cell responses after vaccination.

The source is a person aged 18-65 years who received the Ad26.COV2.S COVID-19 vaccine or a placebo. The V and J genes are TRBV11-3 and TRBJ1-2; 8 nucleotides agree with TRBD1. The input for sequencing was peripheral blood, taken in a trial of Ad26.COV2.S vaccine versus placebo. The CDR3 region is CASSLPAGQGAYGYTF. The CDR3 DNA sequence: TGTGCCAGCAGCTTACCGGCTGGACAGGGCGCCTATGGCTACACCTTC.